Following are 12 T cell receptor beta chains from one sample sequenced in a study of cytomegalovirus exposure and HLA in healthy donors. With 60 Vbeta and 13 Jbeta primers, the PCR was carried out. Produced via immunoSEQ multiplex PCR; TCRdb's table is partial and in-frame only. The sample yields about 130,000 clones, 65% to 70% seen once. Sample: PBMCs. These receptors originate from a human donor in good health.

V and J are TRBV12-2 and TRBJ2-4; the table's D call, TRBD2, was not checked against the DNA. TRBV12-2 is shown as a pseudogene. The CDR3 is 13 amino acids. The CDR3 region has the DNA TGTGCAAGTCGCTTAGCGATCACTTTAGAAGAGTACTTC. Amino acid sequence: CASRLAITLEEYF.

The J gene is TRBJ1-1, the V gene TRBV2, with 7 positions matching TRBD1. Germline CDR1 and CDR2: SNHLY and FYNNEI. This CDR3 contains 14 residues. The V and J ends lost 5 bases and 5 bases, in that order; junction bases with no gene match: 8. CDR3 residues: CASSFDREGTEAFF. For the CDR3, the DNA is TGTGCCAGCAGTTTTGACAGGGAAGGGACTGAAGCTTTCTTT. Drawing the rest from reference TRBV2 and TRBJ1-1, the complete variable domain is EPEVTQTPSHQVTQMGQEVILRCVPISNHLYFYWYRQILGQKVEFLVSFYNNEISEKSEIFDDQFSVERPDGSNFTLKIRSTKLEDSAMYFCASSFDREGTEAFFGQGTRLTVV.

This clone was seen a few times. The V gene is TRBV7-2, the J gene TRBJ1-3; D ambiguous. CDR1 and CDR2 (germline): SGHTA, FQGNSA. There are 14 residues in the CDR3. V was shortened by 5 bases and J by 1 base, with 9 bases between the two germline ends. The CDR3 sequence: CASSAPGSGNTIYF. DNA for the CDR3: TGTGCCAGCAGCGCCCCGGGTTCTGGAAACACCATATATTTT.

V is TRBV18 and J is TRBJ2-1, with 12 bases matching TRBD2. Trimming removed 0 bases from V and 8 bases from J; junction bases left unmatched: 5. The CDR3 loop spans 16 amino acids. Looked up from germline, CDR1 is KGHSH and CDR2 is LQKENI. The DNA of the CDR3 is TGTGCCAGCTCACCACCCACTAGCGGGAGGTACGATGAGCAGTTCTTC. Protein product: CASSPPTSGRYDEQFF.

The chain couples TRBV7-6 to TRBJ2-7; TRBD2 aligns across 13 bases. The CDR3 loop spans 17 amino acids. Trimming took 5 bases from V and 0 from J; bases not matched to a gene: 7. Germline CDR1 SGHVS, CDR2 FNYEAQ. This CDR3 reads CASSPLTSGRFSYEQYF. CDR3 nucleotide sequence: TGTGCCAGCAGCCCGTTGACTAGCGGGAGGTTCTCCTACGAGCAGTACTTC. Full variable domain (missing parts from reference TRBV7-6 and TRBJ2-7): GAGVSQSPRYKVTKRGQDVALRCDPISGHVSLYWYRQALGQGPEFLTYFNYEAQQDKSGLPNDRFSAERPEGSISTLTIQRTEQRDSAMYRCASSPLTSGRFSYEQYFGPGTRLTVT.

The chain is built from TRBV11-1 and TRBJ2-7; TRBD2 aligns across 9 bases. This CDR3 region has 16 residues. With V trimmed by 4 bases and J by 6 bases, 13 bases remained unmatched. Germline V gene sequence: CDR1 SGHAT, CDR2 FQDESV (reference sequence). CDR3 loop: CASSSRLAGLGGEQYF. The DNA of the CDR3 is TGTGCCAGCAGCTCAAGGCTAGCGGGACTTGGAGGCGAGCAGTACTTC.

J is TRBJ2-7 and V is TRBV15, with a tentative D call TRBD1 (6 bases). This CDR3 comprises 14 residues. The V end was cut by 0 bases, the J end by 3 bases, with 9 bases between. Germline V gene sequence: CDR1 LNHNV, CDR2 YYDKDF (reference sequence). CDR3 loop: CATSRDQGSYEQYF. As DNA, the CDR3 is TGTGCCACCAGCAGAGACCAGGGGAGCTACGAGCAGTACTTC.

This clone was recorded only once. V is TRBV29-1 and J is TRBJ2-5; D is unresolved. Trimming removed 5 bases from V and 5 bases from J, with 6 bases in between. The CDR3 sequence is 10 residues long. Germline CDR1 SQVTM, CDR2 ANQGSEA. CDR3 in DNA: TGCAGCGTTCAGTGGGAGACCCAGTACTTC. It specifies CSVQWETQYF.

The chain links TRBV9 to TRBJ2-3, with D possibly being TRBD2 (5 bases). V shed 1 base and J shed 2 bases, with 14 bases lying between them. The CDR3 consists of 16 residues. Germline V lookup: CDR1 SGDLS, CDR2 YYNGEE. CDR3 protein: CASSVILEAPTDTQYF. Here the CDR3 DNA reads TGTGCCAGCAGCGTAATCTTGGAGGCCCCCACAGATACGCAGTATTTT.

Turning to this clone: Other DNA sequences in the sample encode the same CDR3. The rearrangement joins TRBV19 to TRBJ2-2; tentatively, D is TRBD2 (6 bases). The V end was cut by 5 bases, the J end by 6 bases, with 19 bases between. CDR3 length: 16 amino acids. In germline, CDR1 is LNHDA, CDR2 SQIVND (reference sequence). For the CDR3, the DNA is TGTGCCAGTAGTCCTAGTGGGAGGCCTATGGCCGGGGAGCTGTTTTTT. This encodes CASSPSGRPMAGELFF.

The genes are TRBV5-1 and TRBJ2-2, with a weak D call TRBD1 (6 bases). The CDR3 is made up of 15 amino acids. Trimming left V 4 bases short and J 0 bases short, with 10 bases between. Germline V gives CDR1 SGHRS, CDR2 YFSETQ. CDR3 amino acids: CASSQDRPNTGELFF. CDR3 nucleotides: TGCGCCAGCAGCCAAGACAGGCCGAACACCGGGGAGCTGTTTTTT.

The chain links TRBV6-1 to TRBJ2-1; possible D gene TRBD1, 6 bases. The germline V gene encodes CDR1 MNHNS and CDR2 SASEGT. The CDR3 totals 15 residues. V dropped 4 bases and J dropped 7 bases, with 17 bases sitting between them. CDR3 nucleotides: TGTGCCAGCAGTGCGCAACAGGGACCGAGGAATGAGCAGTTCTTC. It yields the protein CASSAQQGPRNEQFF.